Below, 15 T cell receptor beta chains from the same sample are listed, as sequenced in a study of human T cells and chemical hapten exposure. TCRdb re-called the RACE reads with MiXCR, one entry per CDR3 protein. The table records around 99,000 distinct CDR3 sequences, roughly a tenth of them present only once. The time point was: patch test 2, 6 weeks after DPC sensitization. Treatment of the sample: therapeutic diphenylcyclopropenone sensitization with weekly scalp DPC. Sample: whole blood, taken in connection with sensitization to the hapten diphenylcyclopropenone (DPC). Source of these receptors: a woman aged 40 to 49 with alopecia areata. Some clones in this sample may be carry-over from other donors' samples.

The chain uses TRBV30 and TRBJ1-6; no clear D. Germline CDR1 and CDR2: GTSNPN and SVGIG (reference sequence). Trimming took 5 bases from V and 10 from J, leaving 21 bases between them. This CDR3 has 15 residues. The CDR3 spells CAWAPRQGAGSPLHF. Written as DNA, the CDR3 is TGTGCCTGGGCCCCCCGGCAAGGCGCTGGGTCACCCCTCCACTTT.

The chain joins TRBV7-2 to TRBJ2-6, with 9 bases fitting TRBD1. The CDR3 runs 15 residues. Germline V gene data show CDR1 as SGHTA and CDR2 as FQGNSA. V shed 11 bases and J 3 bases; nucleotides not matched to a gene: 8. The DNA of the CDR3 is TGTGCCGTAACAGGGGGCGCAGATGGGGCCAACGTCCTGACTTTC. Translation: CAVTGGADGANVLTF.

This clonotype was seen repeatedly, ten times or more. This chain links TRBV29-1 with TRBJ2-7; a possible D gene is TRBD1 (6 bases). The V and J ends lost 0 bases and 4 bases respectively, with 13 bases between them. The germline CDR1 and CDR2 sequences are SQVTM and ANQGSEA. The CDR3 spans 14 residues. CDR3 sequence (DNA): TGCAGCGTTGAAGAAACAGGGTCACGGTACGAGCAGTACTTC. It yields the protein CSVEETGSRYEQYF.

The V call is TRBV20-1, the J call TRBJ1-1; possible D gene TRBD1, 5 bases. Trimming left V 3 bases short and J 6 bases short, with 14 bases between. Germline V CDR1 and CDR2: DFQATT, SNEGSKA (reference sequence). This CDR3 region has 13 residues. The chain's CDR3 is CSAREQGGPEAFF. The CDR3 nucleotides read TGCAGTGCTAGGGAGCAGGGCGGACCTGAAGCTTTCTTT.

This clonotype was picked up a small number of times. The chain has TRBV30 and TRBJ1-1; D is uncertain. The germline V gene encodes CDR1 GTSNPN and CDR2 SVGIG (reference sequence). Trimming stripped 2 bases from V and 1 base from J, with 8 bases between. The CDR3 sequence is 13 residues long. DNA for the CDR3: TGTGCCTGGAGTTCAGGTACGAACACTGAAGCTTTCTTT. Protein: CAWSSGTNTEAFF.

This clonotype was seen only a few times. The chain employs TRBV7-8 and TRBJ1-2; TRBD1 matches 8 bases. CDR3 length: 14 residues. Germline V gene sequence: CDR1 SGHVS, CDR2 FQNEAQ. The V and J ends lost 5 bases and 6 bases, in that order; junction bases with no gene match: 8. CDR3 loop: CASSHQMTGDGYTF. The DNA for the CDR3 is TGTGCCAGCAGCCATCAAATGACAGGGGATGGCTACACCTTC.

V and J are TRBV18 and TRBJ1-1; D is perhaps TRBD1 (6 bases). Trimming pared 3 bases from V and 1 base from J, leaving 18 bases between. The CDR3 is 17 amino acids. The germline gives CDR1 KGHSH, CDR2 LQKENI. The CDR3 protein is CASSPRRGAASNTEAFF. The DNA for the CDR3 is TGTGCCAGCTCACCCCGACGGGGGGCCGCTTCGAACACTGAAGCTTTCTTT.

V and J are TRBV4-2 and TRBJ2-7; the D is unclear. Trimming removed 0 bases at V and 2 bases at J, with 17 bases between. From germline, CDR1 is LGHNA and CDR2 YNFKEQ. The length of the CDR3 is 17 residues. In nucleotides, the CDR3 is TGTGCCAGCAGCCAAGAGGCAGGCAGGTTTGAGCCCTACGAGCAGTACTTC. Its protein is CASSQEAGRFEPYEQYF.

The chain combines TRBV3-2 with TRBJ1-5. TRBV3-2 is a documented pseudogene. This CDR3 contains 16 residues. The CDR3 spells CASSQDRNCSNQPQHF. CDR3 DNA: TGTGCCAGCAGCCAAGATCGTAACTGTAGCAATCAGCCCCAGCATTTT.

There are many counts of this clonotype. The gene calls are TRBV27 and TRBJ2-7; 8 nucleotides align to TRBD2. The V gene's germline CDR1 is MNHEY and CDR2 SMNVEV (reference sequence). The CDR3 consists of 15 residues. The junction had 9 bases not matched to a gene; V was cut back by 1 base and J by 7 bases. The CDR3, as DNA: TGTGCCAGCAGTTTATGGGGACTAGGGCTCCGAGAGCAGTACTTC. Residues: CASSLWGLGLREQYF.

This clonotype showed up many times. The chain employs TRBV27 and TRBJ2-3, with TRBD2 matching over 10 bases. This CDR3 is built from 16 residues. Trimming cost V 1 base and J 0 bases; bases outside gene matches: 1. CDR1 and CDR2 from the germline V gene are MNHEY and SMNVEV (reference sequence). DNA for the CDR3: TGTGCCAGCAGTTTATATAGCGGGGGGAGCACAGATACGCAGTATTTT. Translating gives CASSLYSGGSTDTQYF.

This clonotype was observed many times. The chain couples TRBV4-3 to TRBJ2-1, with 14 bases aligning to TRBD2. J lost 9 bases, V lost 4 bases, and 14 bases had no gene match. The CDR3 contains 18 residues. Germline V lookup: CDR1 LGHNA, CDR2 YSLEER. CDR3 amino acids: CASSRGTSGGGALGEQFF. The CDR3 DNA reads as TGCGCCAGCAGCCGGGGGACTAGCGGGGGAGGGGCCCTGGGTGAGCAGTTCTTC.

CDR3 loop: CASSLGGRSDTQYF. DNA for the CDR3: TGCGCCAGCAGCCTAGGGGGACGGTCAGATACGCAGTATTTT. This rearrangement joins TRBV5-1 to TRBJ2-3; TRBD1 might be the D (6 bases). The CDR3 totals 14 residues. The germline gives CDR1 SGHRS, CDR2 YFSETQ. The V and J ends lost 4 bases and 4 bases respectively, with 13 bases between them.

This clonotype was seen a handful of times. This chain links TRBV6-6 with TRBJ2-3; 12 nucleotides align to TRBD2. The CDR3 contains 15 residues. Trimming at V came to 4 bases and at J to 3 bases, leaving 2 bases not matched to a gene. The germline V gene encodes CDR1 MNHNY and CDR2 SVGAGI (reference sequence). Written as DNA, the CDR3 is TGTGCCAGCAGTTTGACTAGCGGGGGTACAGATACGCAGTATTTT. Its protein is CASSLTSGGTDTQYF.

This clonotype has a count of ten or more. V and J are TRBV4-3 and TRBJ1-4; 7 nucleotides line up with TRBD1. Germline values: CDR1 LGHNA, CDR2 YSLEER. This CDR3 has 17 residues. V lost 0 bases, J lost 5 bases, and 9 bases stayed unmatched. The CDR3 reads CASSQDLSQGGNEKLFF. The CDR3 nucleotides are TGCGCCAGCAGCCAAGATCTCTCGCAGGGGGGAAATGAAAAACTGTTTTTT.